The source of this T cell receptor (beta chain) is a study of human T cells and chemical hapten exposure. Study-wide context: Patients, chiefly female, had alopecia areata, totalis or universalis.

Via MiXCR, TCRdb re-called the RACE reads, giving one row per CDR3 protein. The sample records 330,000 or so distinct CDR3 sequences, about 6.9% being singletons. Germline loops: CDR1 SGHAT, CDR2 FQNNGV. The V end lost 6 bases, the J end lost 2 bases, and 19 bases lay between the germline ends. CDR3 length: 16 amino acids. Time point here: patch test 2, 6 weeks after DPC sensitization. Treatment here: therapeutic diphenylcyclopropenone sensitization with weekly scalp DPC. Samples of blood were obtained prior to the application of each patch test. V gene TRBV11-2 combines with J gene TRBJ1-2; D possibly corresponds to TRBD1 (6 bases). The sequencing used whole blood, collected in connection with sensitization to the hapten diphenylcyclopropenone (DPC). This sequence originates from a woman younger than 35 with alopecia areata. Some clones in this sample may be carry-over from other donors' samples. For the CDR3, the DNA is TGTGCCAGCAGACCCTATGGCCAGGGGTCGAACTATGGCTACACCTTC. The encoded protein is CASRPYGQGSNYGYTF. The variable domain in full, completed from reference TRBV11-2 and TRBJ1-2, reads EAGVAQSPRYKIIEKRQSVAFWCNPISGHATLYWYQQILGQGPKLLIQFQNNGVVDDSQLPKDRFSAERLKGVDSTLKIQPAKLEDSAVYLCASRPYGQGSNYGYTFGSGTRLTVV.